The 31 T cell receptor beta chains in this list originate from one sample, sequenced in a study of identical twins. A single record per CDR3 protein comes from TCRdb applying MiXCR to the 5' RACE reads. The sample lists 520,000 or so distinct CDR3 sequences, around 20% seen once, with roughly 0.91% in the top ten. In addition, the sample was reused for a study of T cells expressing NK-cell markers.

The sample comprised CD4+ T cells sorted from blood. All receptors derive from a young woman in good health.

The CDR3 DNA reads TGTGCCAGCAATCGGGGGGGGGCTAGCTCCTACAATGAGCAGTTCTTC. Amino acids: CASNRGGASSYNEQFF. This chain joins TRBV6-1 and TRBJ2-1; TRBD2 agrees at 8 bases. Germline-derived CDR1 and CDR2 are MNHNS and SASEGT. The CDR3 extends over 16 amino acids. V gave up 7 bases and J gave up 0 bases; unmatched junction bases: 8.

The rearrangement joins TRBV6-2 or TRBV6-3 to TRBJ2-2, with TRBD1 identical over 7 bases. Germline V CDR1 and CDR2: MNHEY, SVGEGT. CDR3 size: 20 residues. Losses at the gene ends were 6 bases for V and 0 bases for J; bases not matched to a gene: 19. The CDR3 reads CASRPRQPGPGQANTGELFF. In DNA form, the CDR3 reads TGTGCCAGCAGACCACGTCAACCCGGCCCTGGACAGGCGAACACCGGGGAGCTGTTTTTT.

The chain uses TRBV5-1 and TRBJ1-2; D not certain. The V end was cut by 0 bases, the J end by 8 bases, with 11 bases between. Germline lookup yields CDR1 SGHRS and CDR2 YFSETQ. The CDR3 has 13 residues. This CDR3 reads CASSLASLSGYTF. In DNA, the CDR3 is TGCGCCAGCAGCTTGGCAAGTCTGTCCGGCTACACCTTC.

The genes are TRBV12-3 or TRBV12-4 and TRBJ2-7; tentatively, D is TRBD1 (6 bases). V lost 5 bases and J lost 6, with 17 bases in between. The CDR3 is made up of 14 amino acids. CDR3 sequence reads: CASSDRDTPCEQYF. Here the CDR3 DNA reads TGTGCCAGCAGTGATCGGGACACCCCCTGCGAGCAGTACTTC.

The J gene is TRBJ1-2, the V gene TRBV5-1; the D gene is possibly TRBD1 (5 bases). Germline-derived CDR1 and CDR2 are SGHRS and YFSETQ. The CDR3 loop spans 14 amino acids. Between the trimmed V and J ends, which lost 0 bases and 8 bases, there was a span of 14 bases. CDR3 sequence reads: CASSLVGRAEGYTF. In nucleotides, the CDR3 is TGCGCCAGCAGCTTGGTTGGCAGGGCGGAGGGCTACACCTTC.

V usage is TRBV15 and J usage is TRBJ2-2; D may be TRBD2 (7 bases). This CDR3 contains 19 residues. V was shortened by 5 bases and J by 0 bases, with 22 bases between the two germline ends. From germline, CDR1 is LNHNV and CDR2 YYDKDF (reference sequence). CDR3 loop: CATSVSERGHNANTGELFF. CDR3 nucleotides: TGTGCCACCAGCGTCTCTGAGCGGGGACACAACGCGAACACCGGGGAGCTGTTTTTT.

This clonotype has just a few counts. The rearrangement links TRBV7-9 to TRBJ2-2; D is uncertain. The germline V gene encodes CDR1 SEHNR and CDR2 FQNEAQ (reference sequence). Trimming stripped 4 bases from V and 6 bases from J, with 15 bases between. There are 15 residues in the CDR3. The DNA of the CDR3 is TGTGCCAGCAGCTCGTCCCTACTGGGTTCCGGGGAGCTGTTTTTT. This translates into CASSSSLLGSGELFF.

V is TRBV7-2 and J is TRBJ1-2; tentatively, D is TRBD1 (5 bases). CDR1 SGHTA and CDR2 FQGNSA come from the germline V gene. The CDR3 covers 17 residues. The V end lost 5 bases, the J end lost 2 bases, and 21 bases lay between the germline ends. For the CDR3, the DNA is TGTGCCAGCAGCCTAGGGATAGGGGCCCACTCCAACTATGGCTACACCTTC. Residues: CASSLGIGAHSNYGYTF. The full variable domain, with the rest looked up from reference TRBV7-2 and TRBJ1-2, is GAGVSQSPSNKVTEKGKDVELRCDPISGHTALYWYRQSLGQGLEFLIYFQGNSAPDKSGLPSDRFSAERTGGSVSTLTIQRTQQEDSAVYLCASSLGIGAHSNYGYTFGSGTRLTVV.

V usage is TRBV7-2 and J usage is TRBJ2-3; a possible D gene is TRBD2 (5 bases). Germline loops: CDR1 SGHTA, CDR2 FQGNSA. The CDR3 length is 13 residues. The V gene lost 4 bases and the J gene lost 6 bases, with 11 bases spanning the gap. This CDR3 reads CASSSRAADTQYF. In nucleotides, the CDR3 is TGTGCCAGCAGCTCGCGGGCCGCGGATACGCAGTATTTT.

Of note for this clonotype: At one of its ends the junction is not consistent with the germline gene, which may arise from a read error. J is TRBJ2-3 and V is TRBV20-1; D not certain. The CDR3 runs to 12 residues. The germline gives CDR1 DFQATT, CDR2 SNEGSKA (reference sequence). This CDR3 is CSARLVADTRYF. CDR3 sequence (DNA): TGCAGTGCTAGATTAGTCGCAGATACGCGGTATTTT.

J is TRBJ2-2 and V is TRBV10-3; the D call may be TRBD1 or TRBD2 (6 bases each). V lost 10 bases, J lost 3 bases, and 15 bases lay in between. This CDR3 spans 14 amino acids. Per the germline V gene, CDR1 is ENHRY and CDR2 is SYGVKD. CDR3 sequence reads: CATEGGRYTGELFF. The CDR3, as DNA: TGTGCCACCGAGGGGGGCCGTTACACCGGGGAGCTGTTTTTT.

The chain couples TRBV20-1 to TRBJ2-7; D call uncertain. The V end was cut by 4 bases, the J end by 2 bases, with 12 bases between. This CDR3 is 13 amino acids long. Looked up from germline, CDR1 is DFQATT and CDR2 is SNEGSKA (reference sequence). CDR3 protein: CSANIAFTYEQYF. The CDR3 DNA sequence: TGCAGTGCTAATATAGCATTTACCTACGAGCAGTACTTC.

In its sample, this clonotype was seen a few times. The genes are TRBV18 and TRBJ1-2; no reliable D call. The V end was cut by 0 bases, the J end by 0 bases, with 11 bases between. CDR1 KGHSH and CDR2 LQKENI come from the germline V gene. This CDR3 has 16 residues. CDR3 sequence (DNA): TGTGCCAGCTCACCACCGCAAACAGCAGCTAACTATGGCTACACCTTC. Protein product: CASSPPQTAANYGYTF.

The table lists this clonotype with many counts. This rearrangement joins TRBV5-1 to TRBJ2-1, with D possibly called TRBD1 or TRBD2 (5 bases each). Trimming took 4 bases from V and 2 from J, leaving 10 bases between them. Germline values: CDR1 SGHRS, CDR2 YFSETQ. This CDR3 comprises 14 residues. In DNA, the CDR3 is TGCGCCAGCAGCGCGCTGGGGGCCTACAATGAGCAGTTCTTC. It encodes CASSALGAYNEQFF. The complete variable domain, with remaining parts taken from reference TRBV5-1 and TRBJ2-1, reads KAGVTQTPRYLIKTRGQQVTLSCSPISGHRSVSWYQQTPGQGLQFLFEYFSETQRNKGNFPGRFSGRQFSNSRSEMNVSTLELGDSALYLCASSALGAYNEQFFGPGTRLTVL.

This clonotype was seen repeatedly, ten times or more. CDR3 in amino acids: CASSFRVGNTEAFF. CDR3 nucleotides: TGTGCCAGCAGCTTCAGGGTTGGGAACACTGAAGCTTTCTTT. The chain employs TRBV5-6 and TRBJ1-1, with TRBD1 as a possible D gene (5 bases). CDR3 length equals 14 residues. Germline V lookup: CDR1 SGHDT, CDR2 YYEEEE. V was pared by 2 bases and J by 1 base, with 9 bases between.

The V gene is TRBV11-1, the J gene TRBJ2-3; TRBD2 aligns across 9 bases. The CDR3 sequence is 20 residues long. V lost 0 bases, J lost 2 bases, and 15 bases stayed unmatched. Germline loops: CDR1 SGHAT, CDR2 FQDESV (reference sequence). CDR3 amino acids: CASSLASLSGGVWDTDTQYF. For the CDR3, the DNA is TGTGCCAGCAGCTTAGCTTCCCTTAGCGGGGGCGTTTGGGACACAGATACGCAGTATTTT.

The gene calls are TRBV12-3 or TRBV12-4 and TRBJ1-1; D is undetermined. The germline V and J ends were trimmed by 6 bases and 7 bases, with 15 bases remaining between them. The CDR3 totals 13 residues. CDR3 in DNA: TGTGCCAGCAGGCAAGGACGGTTCGTTGAAGCTTTCTTT. It is translated as CASRQGRFVEAFF.

The genes are TRBV30 and TRBJ2-7; 8 bases align to TRBD1. The V gene's germline CDR1 is GTSNPN and CDR2 SVGIG (reference sequence). This CDR3 is built from 17 residues. J lost 6 bases, V lost 1 base, and 17 bases had no gene match. DNA of the CDR3: TGTGCCTGGAGTGGCAAAGTTGCGGACAGGGTATCAGGCGAGCAGTACTTC. Its translation is CAWSGKVADRVSGEQYF.

The sample holds many counts of this clonotype. The chain uses TRBV5-5 and TRBJ1-2; D unclear. Germline CDR1 SGHKS, CDR2 YYEKEE (reference sequence). The CDR3 has 15 residues. V lost 0 bases and J 1 base, leaving 10 bases between the germline ends. This CDR3 reads CASSLGLGLNYGYTF. The CDR3 nucleotides read TGTGCCAGCAGCTTGGGCCTCGGCCTTAACTATGGCTACACCTTC.

The chain combines TRBV7-2 with TRBJ2-1; D is unresolved. Germline-derived CDR1 and CDR2 are SGHTA and FQGNSA. The CDR3 consists of 8 residues. The ends were cut back, 5 bases at V and 14 bases at J, with 4 bases in the middle. CDR3 DNA sequence: TGTGCCAGCAGCGATAAGTTCTTC. Translated: CASSDKFF.

The rearrangement links TRBV12-3 or TRBV12-4 to TRBJ2-3; 7 nucleotides agree with TRBD2. The CDR3 is made up of 16 amino acids. J gave up 3 bases and V 4 bases, and 10 bases lay outside the gene matches. DNA of the CDR3: TGTGCCAGCAGTTCCCTAGGGCGGGGGTCAACAGATACGCAGTATTTT. Protein: CASSSLGRGSTDTQYF.

The chain recombines TRBV7-3 with TRBJ2-1; D not certain. The CDR3 loop spans 13 amino acids. V dropped 5 bases and J dropped 10 bases, with 15 bases sitting between them. Germline-derived CDR1 and CDR2 are SGHTA and FQGTGA. The CDR3 loop is CASSPTLYSEQFF. Written as DNA, the CDR3 is TGTGCCAGCAGCCCGACCCTGTACTCCGAGCAGTTCTTC.

This chain links TRBV4-3 with TRBJ2-1, with D maybe TRBD1 (5 bases). The CDR3 extends over 14 amino acids. CDR1 and CDR2 from the germline V gene are LGHNA and YSLEER. With 4 bases removed from V and 3 bases from J, the gap between germline ends came to 10 bases. The CDR3 DNA sequence: TGCGCCAGCAGCCTTGCCGACAGCTACAATGAGCAGTTCTTC. The encoded protein is CASSLADSYNEQFF.

This clonotype was observed a few times. The gene calls are TRBV13 and TRBJ2-7, with no clear D. The V gene's germline CDR1 is PRHDT and CDR2 FYEKMQ (reference sequence). This CDR3 comprises 14 residues. Trimming took 8 bases from V and 2 from J, leaving 16 bases between them. The CDR3 protein is CASQSSSDAYEQYF. The CDR3 bases are TGTGCCAGCCAGTCCTCGAGCGACGCCTACGAGCAGTACTTC. Full variable domain (outside the CDR3, taken from reference TRBV13 and TRBJ2-7): AAGVIQSPRHLIKEKRETATLKCYPIPRHDTVYWYQQGPGQDPQFLISFYEKMQSDKGSIPDRFSAQQFSDYHSELNMSSLELGDSALYFCASQSSSDAYEQYFGPGTRLTVT.

In this sample, this clonotype turned up a few times. The genes are TRBV27 and TRBJ2-7; the D gene is possibly TRBD2 (6 bases). CDR3 size: 16 residues. Looked up from germline, CDR1 is MNHEY and CDR2 is SMNVEV (reference sequence). The V and J ends lost 3 bases and 3 bases respectively, with 18 bases between them. The CDR3 spells CASSFDAVAGYYEQYF. The CDR3 DNA follows: TGTGCCAGCAGTTTTGACGCAGTCGCGGGGTACTACGAGCAGTACTTC.

The table lists this clonotype with many counts. The chain links TRBV11-2 to TRBJ2-1; TRBD2 aligns across 14 bases. There are 17 residues in the CDR3. CDR1 and CDR2 (germline): SGHAT, FQNNGV. The V segment lost 0 bases and the J segment 7 bases; nucleotides outside the gene matches: 5. The CDR3 region has the DNA TGTGCCAGCAGCTTAGATCCCGGACTAGCGGGAGGAAATGAGCAGTTCTTC. Translated: CASSLDPGLAGGNEQFF.

The chain has TRBV5-1 and TRBJ2-5, with D possibly being TRBD1 (6 bases). CDR3 size: 14 residues. The germline CDR1 and CDR2 sequences are SGHRS and YFSETQ. With 3 bases removed from V and 4 bases from J, the gap between germline ends came to 13 bases. The CDR3 region is CASSSQGVGETQYF. In DNA form, the CDR3 reads TGCGCCAGCAGCTCACAGGGAGTCGGAGAGACCCAGTACTTC.

The chain links TRBV6-1 to TRBJ1-2; D is perhaps TRBD1 (5 bases). Germline lookup yields CDR1 MNHNS and CDR2 SASEGT. The germline V and J ends were trimmed by 6 bases and 5 bases, with 10 bases remaining between them. The CDR3 consists of 12 residues. For the CDR3, the DNA is TGTGCCAGCAGGGCCGACAGTTATGGCTACACCTTC. Its protein is CASRADSYGYTF.

At least ten counts were recorded for this clonotype. The chain links TRBV15 to TRBJ1-2, with D unclear. The V and J ends lost 0 bases and 0 bases respectively, with 8 bases between them. CDR1 and CDR2 (germline): LNHNV, YYDKDF (reference sequence). This CDR3 spans 15 amino acids. CDR3 region: CATSREGGANYGYTF. In DNA form, the CDR3 reads TGTGCCACCAGCAGAGAGGGCGGAGCTAACTATGGCTACACCTTC.

V usage is TRBV5-1 and J usage is TRBJ2-3; maybe TRBD2 (7 bases). The V and J ends lost 5 bases and 0 bases respectively, with 13 bases between them. The CDR3 totals 15 residues. Looked up from germline, CDR1 is SGHRS and CDR2 is YFSETQ. The CDR3 region is CASRPAGASTDTQYF. CDR3 in DNA: TGCGCCAGCAGACCGGCGGGGGCAAGCACAGATACGCAGTATTTT.

The CDR3 coding sequence is TGCAGTGCGGTGACACCGGACTATGGCTACACCTTC. Protein: CSAVTPDYGYTF. The V gene is TRBV20-1, the J gene TRBJ1-2; D remains unclear. The germline V and J ends were trimmed by 6 bases and 3 bases, with 11 bases remaining between them. Germline V gene sequence: CDR1 DFQATT, CDR2 SNEGSKA (reference sequence). This CDR3 is 12 amino acids long.